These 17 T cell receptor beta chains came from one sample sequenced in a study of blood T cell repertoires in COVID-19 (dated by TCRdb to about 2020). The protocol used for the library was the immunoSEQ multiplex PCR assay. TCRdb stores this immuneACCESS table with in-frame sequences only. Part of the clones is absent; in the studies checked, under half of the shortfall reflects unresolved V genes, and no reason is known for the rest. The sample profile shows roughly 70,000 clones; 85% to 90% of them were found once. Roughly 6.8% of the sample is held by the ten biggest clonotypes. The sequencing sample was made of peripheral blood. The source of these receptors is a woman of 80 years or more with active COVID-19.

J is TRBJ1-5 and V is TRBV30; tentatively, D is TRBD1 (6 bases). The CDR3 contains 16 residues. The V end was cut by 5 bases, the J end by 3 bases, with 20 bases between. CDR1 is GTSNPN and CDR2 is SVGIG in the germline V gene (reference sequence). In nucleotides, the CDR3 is TGTGCCTGGCGACCCCGAGGCAGGGGAAACAATCAGCCCCAGCATTTT. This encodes CAWRPRGRGNNQPQHF.

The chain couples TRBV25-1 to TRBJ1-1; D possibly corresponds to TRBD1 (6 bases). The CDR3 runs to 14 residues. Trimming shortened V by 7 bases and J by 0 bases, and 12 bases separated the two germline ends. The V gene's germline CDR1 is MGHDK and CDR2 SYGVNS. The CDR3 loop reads CASTYGTLNTEAFF. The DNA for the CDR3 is TGTGCCAGCACCTACGGGACATTGAACACTGAAGCTTTCTTT.

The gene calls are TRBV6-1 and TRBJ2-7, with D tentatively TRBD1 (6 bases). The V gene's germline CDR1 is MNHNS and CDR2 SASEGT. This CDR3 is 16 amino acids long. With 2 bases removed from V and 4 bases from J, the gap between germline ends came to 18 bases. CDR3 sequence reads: CASSEYPRDNIYEQYF. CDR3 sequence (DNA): TGTGCCAGCAGTGAATACCCCCGGGACAATATATACGAGCAGTACTTC.

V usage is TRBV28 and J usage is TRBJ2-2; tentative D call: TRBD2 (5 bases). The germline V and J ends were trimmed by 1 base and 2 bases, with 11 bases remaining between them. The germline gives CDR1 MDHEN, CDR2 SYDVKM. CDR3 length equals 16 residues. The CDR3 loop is CASSLLSSFNTGELFF. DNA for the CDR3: TGTGCCAGCAGTTTATTGTCTAGCTTCAACACCGGGGAGCTGTTTTTT.

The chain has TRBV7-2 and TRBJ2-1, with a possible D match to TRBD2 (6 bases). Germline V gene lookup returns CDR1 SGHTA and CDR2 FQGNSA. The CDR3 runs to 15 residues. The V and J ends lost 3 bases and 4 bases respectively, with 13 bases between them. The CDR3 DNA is TGTGCCAGCAGCTTCGGCGGGGAAAAATACAATGAGCAGTTCTTC. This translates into CASSFGGEKYNEQFF.

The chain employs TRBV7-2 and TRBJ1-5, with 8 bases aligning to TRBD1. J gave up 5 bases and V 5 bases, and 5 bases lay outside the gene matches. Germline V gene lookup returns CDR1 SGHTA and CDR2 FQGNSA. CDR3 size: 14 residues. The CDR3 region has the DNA TGTGCCAGCAGCCCAGGACAGGGCTATCAGCCCCAGCATTTT. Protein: CASSPGQGYQPQHF.

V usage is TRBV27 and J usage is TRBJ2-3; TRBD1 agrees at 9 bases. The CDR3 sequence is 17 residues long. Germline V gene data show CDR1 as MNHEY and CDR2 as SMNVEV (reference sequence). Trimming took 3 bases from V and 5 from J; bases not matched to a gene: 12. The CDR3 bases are TGTGCCAGCAGTTTTATGAGGACAGGGGTCCACAGAGATACGCAGTATTTT. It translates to CASSFMRTGVHRDTQYF.

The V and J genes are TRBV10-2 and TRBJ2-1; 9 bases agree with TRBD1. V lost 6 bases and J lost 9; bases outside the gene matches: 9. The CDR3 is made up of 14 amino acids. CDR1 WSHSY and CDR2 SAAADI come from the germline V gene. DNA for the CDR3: TGCGCCAGCAGCGGGGGGACAGGGTCCTTTGAGCAGTTCTTC. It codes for CASSGGTGSFEQFF.

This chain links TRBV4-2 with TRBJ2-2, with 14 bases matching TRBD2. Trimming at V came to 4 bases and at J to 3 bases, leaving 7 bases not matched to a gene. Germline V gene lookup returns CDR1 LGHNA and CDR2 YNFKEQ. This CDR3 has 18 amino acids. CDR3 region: CASSPQAGLAGDTGELFF. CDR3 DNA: TGTGCCAGCAGCCCCCAGGCGGGACTAGCGGGAGACACCGGGGAGCTGTTTTTT.

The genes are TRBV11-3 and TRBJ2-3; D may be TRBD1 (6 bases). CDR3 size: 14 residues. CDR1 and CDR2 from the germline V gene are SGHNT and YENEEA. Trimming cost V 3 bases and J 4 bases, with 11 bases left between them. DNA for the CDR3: TGTGCCAGCAGCTTTCACTCAGGGGCAGATACGCAGTATTTT. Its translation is CASSFHSGADTQYF. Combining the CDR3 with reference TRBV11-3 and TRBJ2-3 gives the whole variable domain EAGVVQSPRYKIIEKKQPVAFWCNPISGHNTLYWYLQNLGQGPELLIRYENEEAVDDSQLPKDRFSAERLKGVDSTLKIQPAELGDSAVYLCASSFHSGADTQYFGPGTRLTVL.

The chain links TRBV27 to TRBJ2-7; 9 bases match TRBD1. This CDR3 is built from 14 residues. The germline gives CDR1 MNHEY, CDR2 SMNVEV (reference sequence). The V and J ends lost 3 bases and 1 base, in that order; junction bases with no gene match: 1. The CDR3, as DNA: TGTGCCAGCAGTTTCGGGACAGGGTCCTACGAGCAGTACTTC. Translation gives CASSFGTGSYEQYF.

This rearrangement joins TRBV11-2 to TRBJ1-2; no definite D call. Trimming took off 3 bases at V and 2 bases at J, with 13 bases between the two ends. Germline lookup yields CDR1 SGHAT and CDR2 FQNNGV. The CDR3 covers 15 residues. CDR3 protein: CASSLGVAGNYGYTF. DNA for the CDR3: TGTGCCAGCAGCTTGGGCGTCGCGGGGAACTATGGCTACACCTTC. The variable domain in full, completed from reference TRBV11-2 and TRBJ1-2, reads EAGVAQSPRYKIIEKRQSVAFWCNPISGHATLYWYQQILGQGPKLLIQFQNNGVVDDSQLPKDRFSAERLKGVDSTLKIQPAKLEDSAVYLCASSLGVAGNYGYTFGSGTRLTVV.

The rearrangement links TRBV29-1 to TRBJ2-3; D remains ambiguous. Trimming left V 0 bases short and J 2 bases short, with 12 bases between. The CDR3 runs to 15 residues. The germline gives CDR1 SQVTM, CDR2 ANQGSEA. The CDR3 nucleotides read TGCAGCGTTGAAGACCCCAGGCTCAACACAGATACGCAGTATTTT. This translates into CSVEDPRLNTDTQYF.

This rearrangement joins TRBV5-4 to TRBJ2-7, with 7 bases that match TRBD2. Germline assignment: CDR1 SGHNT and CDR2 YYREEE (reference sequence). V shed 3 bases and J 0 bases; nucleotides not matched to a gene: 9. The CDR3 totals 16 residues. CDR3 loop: CASSYGGGESSYEQYF. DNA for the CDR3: TGTGCCAGCAGCTATGGGGGGGGAGAAAGCTCCTACGAGCAGTACTTC.

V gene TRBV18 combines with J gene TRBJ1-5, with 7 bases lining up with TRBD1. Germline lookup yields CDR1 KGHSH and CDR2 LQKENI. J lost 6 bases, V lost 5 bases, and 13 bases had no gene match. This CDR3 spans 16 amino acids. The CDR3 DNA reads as TGTGCCAGCTCAGCTGAGGCAGGGGGAGGTGGTCAGCCCCAGCATTTT. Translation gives CASSAEAGGGGQPQHF.

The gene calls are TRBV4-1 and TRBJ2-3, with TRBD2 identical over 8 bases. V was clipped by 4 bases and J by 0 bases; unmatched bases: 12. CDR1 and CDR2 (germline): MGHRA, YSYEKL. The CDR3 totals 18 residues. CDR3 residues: CASSRGWGTSGSTDTQYF. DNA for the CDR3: TGCGCCAGCAGCCGAGGCTGGGGCACTAGCGGTAGCACAGATACGCAGTATTTT.

The CDR3 loop is CASSAGQPTGYTF. The CDR3 DNA follows: TGTGCCAGCAGTGCGGGACAGCCGACTGGCTACACCTTC. J is TRBJ1-2 and V is TRBV28; 7 bases map to TRBD1. The CDR3 consists of 13 residues. V was clipped by 5 bases and J by 7 bases; unmatched bases: 7. Germline assignment: CDR1 MDHEN and CDR2 SYDVKM.